The clone carrying this T cell receptor beta chain was recorded many times. Its antigen is currently unknown. This sample's TCRbeta library carried unique molecular identifier barcodes. MiXCR, applied by TCRdb to the PCR reads, yields one record per CDR3 protein. The table records 400,000 to 550,000 distinct CDR3 sequences, about 10% of them present only once. This sample was taken from a study of T-cell reconstitution after alpha-beta-depleted transplantation in children. Whole-study findings and limits: The study reportedly traced alpha-beta T cells about two months after transplant to several hundred expanded graft clones. The main origin of T-cell counts and diversity one year after transplant was newly produced T cells. There were some patients whose high TCRbeta diversity at day 60 came from surviving recipient T cells and thymic progenitors.

This CDR3 has 16 amino acids. V lost 2 bases, J lost 4 bases, and 7 bases stayed unmatched. Germline-derived CDR1 and CDR2 are SGHTA and FQGNSA. The sample in question was PBMCs, obtained before TCRalphabeta/CD19-depleted stem cell transplant. This chain links TRBV7-2 with TRBJ1-4; the match to TRBD1 covers 7 bases. This sequence was found in a child under 10 years old with inherited bone marrow failure, due to receive a stem cell transplant. CDR3 sequence: CASSLNPGQLNEKLFF. CDR3 coding DNA: TGTGCCAGCAGCTTAAACCCGGGACAGCTTAATGAAAAACTGTTTTTT.